This T cell receptor (beta chain) was obtained from a study of T cell changes during pregnancy in multiple sclerosis. Germline CDR1 and CDR2: MRHNA and SNTAGT. V was shortened by 0 bases and J by 8 bases, with 10 bases between the two germline ends. This CDR3 is 14 amino acids long. Some clones are missing from TCRdb's copy, which holds only in-frame ones; the method was immunoSEQ multiplex PCR. Of 80,000 to 100,000 clones listed, 90% are singletons. The chain joins TRBV6-4 to TRBJ1-4; D is unresolved. The source of this sequence is a female donor in good health, enrolled as a control in a pregnancy study. The sequences come from peripheral blood, collected in the second trimester of pregnancy. The CDR3 nucleotides read TGTGCCAGCAGTGACTCAGGGAGCGCGGAAAAACTGTTTTTT. Protein: CASSDSGSAEKLFF.